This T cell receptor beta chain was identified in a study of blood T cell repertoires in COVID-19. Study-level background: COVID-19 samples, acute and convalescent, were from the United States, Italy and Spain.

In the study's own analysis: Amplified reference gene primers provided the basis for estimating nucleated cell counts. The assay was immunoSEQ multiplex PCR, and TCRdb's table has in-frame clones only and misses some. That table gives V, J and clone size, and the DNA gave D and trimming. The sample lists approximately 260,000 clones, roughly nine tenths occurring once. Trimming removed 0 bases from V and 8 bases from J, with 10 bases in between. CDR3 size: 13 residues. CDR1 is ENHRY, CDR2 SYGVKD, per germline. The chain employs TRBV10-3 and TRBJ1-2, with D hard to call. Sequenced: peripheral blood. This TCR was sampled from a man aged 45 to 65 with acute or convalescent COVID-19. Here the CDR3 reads CAISESATRGYTF. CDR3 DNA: TGTGCCATCAGTGAGTCGGCCACTAGAGGCTACACCTTC.